This note documents a single T cell receptor (beta chain) sequence. The data derive from a study of blood T cell repertoires in COVID-19. Study-level background: The study drew acute and convalescent COVID-19 samples from the United States, Italy and Spain. Sample material is recorded as cDNA or gDNA derived from T cells, B-cell-depleted T cells, or PBMCs.

Looked up from germline, CDR1 is DFQATT and CDR2 is SNEGSKA (reference sequence). Trimming removed 3 bases from V and 5 bases from J; junction bases left unmatched: 13. The CDR3 is 16 amino acids. Study processing details: Estimation of nucleated cell counts was performed using reference gene primer amplification. TCRdb's copy holds only in-frame clones and misses some; the assay was immunoSEQ multiplex PCR. That table furnishes V, J and clone size, whereas the DNA furnished D and trimming. The sample records some 170,000 clones, roughly 90% being singletons. Sequencing was performed on peripheral blood. The sequence derives from a woman aged 45-59 years with acute or convalescent COVID-19. The chain combines TRBV20-1 with TRBJ2-1, with 7 bases fitting TRBD1. CDR3 amino acids: CSASSPGGRLNNEQFF. CDR3 nucleotide sequence: TGCAGTGCTAGTTCTCCAGGGGGACGGTTGAACAATGAGCAGTTCTTC.